This TCR beta chain was obtained from a study of cytomegalovirus exposure and HLA in healthy donors. The wider study: Across 300 to 400 genotyped donors, more than 75% landed in the Caucasian-associated ancestry cluster. Regarding the study as a whole: Later analysis showed most CMV-associated TCR beta chains appearing HLA-restricted. It is likely that the observed cluster of highly shared sequence variants was a sequencing artifact. In a later analysis, DRB1 alleles had the most associated TCRs; HLA-C alleles the fewest.

Germline loops: CDR1 MDHEN, CDR2 SYDVKM. The junction had 4 bases not matched to a gene; V was cut back by 1 base and J by 6 bases. There are 14 residues in the CDR3. On this clone itself: The antigen remains unidentified.

With 60 Vbeta and 13 Jbeta primers, the PCR was carried out. Sequenced by immunoSEQ multiplex PCR; TCRdb stores in-frame clones only, minus some. This table has roughly 100,000 clones, roughly 13% appearing once. The chain couples TRBV28 to TRBJ2-7, with 9 nucleotides matching TRBD2. Sequences were obtained from PBMCs. This TCR was recovered from a man aged 35 to 55 in good health and CMV-seropositive. The CDR3 region is CASSLSAGGAEQYF. CDR3 sequence (DNA): TGTGCCAGCAGTTTATCAGCGGGAGGCGCCGAGCAGTACTTC. Supplemented by reference TRBV28 and TRBJ2-7, the full variable domain reads DVKVTQSSRYLVKRTGEKVFLECVQDMDHENMFWYRQDPGLGLRLIYFSYDVKMKEKGDIPEGYSVSREKKERFSLILESASTNQTSMYLCASSLSAGGAEQYFGPGTRLTVT.